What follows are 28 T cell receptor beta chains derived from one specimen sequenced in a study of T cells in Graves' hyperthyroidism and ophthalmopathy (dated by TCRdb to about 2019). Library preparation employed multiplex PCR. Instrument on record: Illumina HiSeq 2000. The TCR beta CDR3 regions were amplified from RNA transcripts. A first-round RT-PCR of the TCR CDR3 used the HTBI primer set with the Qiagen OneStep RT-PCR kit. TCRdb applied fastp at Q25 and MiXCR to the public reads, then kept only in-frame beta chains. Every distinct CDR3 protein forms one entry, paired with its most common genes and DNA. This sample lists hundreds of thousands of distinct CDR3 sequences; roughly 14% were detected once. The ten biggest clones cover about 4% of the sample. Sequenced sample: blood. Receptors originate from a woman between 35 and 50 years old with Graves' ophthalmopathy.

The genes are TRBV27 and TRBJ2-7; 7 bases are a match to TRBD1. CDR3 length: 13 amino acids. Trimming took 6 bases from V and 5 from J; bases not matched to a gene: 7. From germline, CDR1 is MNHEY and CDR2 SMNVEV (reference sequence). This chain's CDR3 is CASRKTGKDEQYF. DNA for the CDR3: TGTGCCAGCAGAAAGACAGGGAAAGACGAGCAGTACTTC.

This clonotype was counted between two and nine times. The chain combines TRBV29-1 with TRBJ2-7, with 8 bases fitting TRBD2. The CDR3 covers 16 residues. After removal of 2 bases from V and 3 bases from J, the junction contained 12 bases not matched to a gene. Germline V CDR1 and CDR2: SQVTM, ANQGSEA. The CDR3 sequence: CSVEQGLAGVNYEQYF. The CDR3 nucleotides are TGCAGCGTTGAACAAGGTCTAGCGGGCGTCAACTACGAGCAGTACTTC.

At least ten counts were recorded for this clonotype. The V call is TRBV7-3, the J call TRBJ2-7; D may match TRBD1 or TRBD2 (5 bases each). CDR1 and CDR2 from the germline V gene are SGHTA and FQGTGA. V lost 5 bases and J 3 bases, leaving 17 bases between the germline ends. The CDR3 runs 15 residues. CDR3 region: CASSPEGRGVYEQYF. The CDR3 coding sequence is TGTGCCAGCAGCCCAGAGGGAAGGGGTGTCTACGAGCAGTACTTC.

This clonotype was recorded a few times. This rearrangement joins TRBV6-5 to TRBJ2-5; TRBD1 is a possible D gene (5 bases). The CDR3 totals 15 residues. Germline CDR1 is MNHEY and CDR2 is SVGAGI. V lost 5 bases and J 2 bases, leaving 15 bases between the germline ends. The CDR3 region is CASSPLDSRQETQYF. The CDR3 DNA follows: TGTGCCAGCAGTCCACTCGACAGTAGACAAGAGACCCAGTACTTC.

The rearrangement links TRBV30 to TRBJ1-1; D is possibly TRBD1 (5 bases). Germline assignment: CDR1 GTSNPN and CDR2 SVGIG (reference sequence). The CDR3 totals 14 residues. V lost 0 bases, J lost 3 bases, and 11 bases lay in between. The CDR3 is CAWSVLEGDTEAFF. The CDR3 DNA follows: TGTGCCTGGAGTGTACTCGAAGGGGACACTGAAGCTTTCTTT.

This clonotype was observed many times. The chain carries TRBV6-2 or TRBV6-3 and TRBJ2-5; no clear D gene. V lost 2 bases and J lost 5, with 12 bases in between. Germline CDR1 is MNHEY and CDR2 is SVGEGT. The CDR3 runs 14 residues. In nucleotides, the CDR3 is TGTGCCAGCAGTTACCGGTTCGGGTCGGAGACCCAGTACTTC. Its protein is CASSYRFGSETQYF.

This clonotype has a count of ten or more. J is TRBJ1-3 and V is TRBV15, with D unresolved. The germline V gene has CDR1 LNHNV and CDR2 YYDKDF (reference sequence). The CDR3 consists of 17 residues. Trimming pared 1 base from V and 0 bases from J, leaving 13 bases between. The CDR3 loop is CATSRVGDGYSGNTIYF. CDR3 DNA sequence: TGTGCCACCAGCAGAGTTGGTGACGGCTACTCTGGAAACACCATATATTTT.

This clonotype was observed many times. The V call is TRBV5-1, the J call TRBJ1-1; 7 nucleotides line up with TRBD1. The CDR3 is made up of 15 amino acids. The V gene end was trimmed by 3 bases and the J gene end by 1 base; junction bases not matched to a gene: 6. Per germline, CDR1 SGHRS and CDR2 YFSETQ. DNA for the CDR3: TGCGCCAGCAGCTCCAGACAGGGCCCGAACACTGAAGCTTTCTTT. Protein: CASSSRQGPNTEAFF.

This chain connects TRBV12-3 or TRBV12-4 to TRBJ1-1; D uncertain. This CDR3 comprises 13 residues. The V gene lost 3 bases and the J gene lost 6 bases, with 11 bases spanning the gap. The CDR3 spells CASSFNRVAEAFF. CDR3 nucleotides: TGTGCCAGCAGTTTTAATAGGGTTGCTGAAGCTTTCTTT.

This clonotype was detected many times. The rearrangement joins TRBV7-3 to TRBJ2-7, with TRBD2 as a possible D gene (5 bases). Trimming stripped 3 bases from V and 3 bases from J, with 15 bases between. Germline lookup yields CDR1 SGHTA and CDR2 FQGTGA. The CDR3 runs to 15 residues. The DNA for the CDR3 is TGTGCCAGCAGCTTCGGCCCGGGGAACTTCTACGAGCAGTACTTC. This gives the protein CASSFGPGNFYEQYF.

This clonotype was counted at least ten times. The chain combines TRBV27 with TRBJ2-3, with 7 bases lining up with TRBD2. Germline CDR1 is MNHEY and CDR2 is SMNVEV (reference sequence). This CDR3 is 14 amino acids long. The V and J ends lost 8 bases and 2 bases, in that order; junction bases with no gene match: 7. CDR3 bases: TGTGCCAGCGGGAGGGAGGGGTTCACAGATACGCAGTATTTT. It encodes CASGREGFTDTQYF.

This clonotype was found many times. This chain's CDR3 is CASSLVSSRPETQYF. The CDR3 DNA reads as TGTGCCAGCAGCTTAGTTTCCTCCAGGCCAGAGACCCAGTACTTC. This sequence joins TRBV7-2 and TRBJ2-5; no clear D. Germline V lookup: CDR1 SGHTA, CDR2 FQGNSA. This CDR3 comprises 15 residues. Between the trimmed V and J ends, which lost 1 base and 4 bases, there was a span of 13 bases.

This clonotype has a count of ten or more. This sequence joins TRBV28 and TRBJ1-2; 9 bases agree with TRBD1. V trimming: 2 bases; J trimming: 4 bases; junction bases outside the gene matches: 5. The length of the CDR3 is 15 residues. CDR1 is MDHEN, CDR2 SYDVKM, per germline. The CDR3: CASSLAGQGSYGYTF. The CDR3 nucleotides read TGTGCCAGCAGTTTAGCGGGACAGGGCAGCTATGGCTACACCTTC.

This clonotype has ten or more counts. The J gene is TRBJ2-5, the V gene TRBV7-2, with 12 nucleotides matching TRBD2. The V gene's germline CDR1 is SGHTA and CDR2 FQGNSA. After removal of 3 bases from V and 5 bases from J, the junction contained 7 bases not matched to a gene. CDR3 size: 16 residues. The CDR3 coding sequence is TGTGCCAGCAGCTTCGTCCTAGCGGGAGGGGGGGAGACCCAGTACTTC. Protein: CASSFVLAGGGETQYF.

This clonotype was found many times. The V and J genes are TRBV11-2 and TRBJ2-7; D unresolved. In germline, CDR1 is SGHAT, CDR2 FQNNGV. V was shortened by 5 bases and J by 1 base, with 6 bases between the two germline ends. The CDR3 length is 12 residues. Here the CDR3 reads CASSTRSYEQYF. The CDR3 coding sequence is TGTGCCAGCAGCACCCGTTCCTACGAGCAGTACTTC.

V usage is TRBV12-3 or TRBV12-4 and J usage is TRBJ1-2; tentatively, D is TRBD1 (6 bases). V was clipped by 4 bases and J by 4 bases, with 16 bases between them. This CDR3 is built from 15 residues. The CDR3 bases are TGTGCCAGCAGTTACCAGGACAGACGGTTCTATGGCTACACCTTC. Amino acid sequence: CASSYQDRRFYGYTF.

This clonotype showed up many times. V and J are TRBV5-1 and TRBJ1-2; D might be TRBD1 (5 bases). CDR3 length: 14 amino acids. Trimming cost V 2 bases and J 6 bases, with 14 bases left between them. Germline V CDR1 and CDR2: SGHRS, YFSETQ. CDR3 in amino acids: CASSLTGTGNGYTF. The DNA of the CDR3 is TGCGCCAGCAGCTTAACCGGGACGGGGAATGGCTACACCTTC.

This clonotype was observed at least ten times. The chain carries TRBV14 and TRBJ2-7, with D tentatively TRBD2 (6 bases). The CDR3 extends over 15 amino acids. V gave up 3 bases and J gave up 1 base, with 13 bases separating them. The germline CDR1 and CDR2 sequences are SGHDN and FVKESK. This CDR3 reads CASSHLRGASYEQYF. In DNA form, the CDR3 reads TGTGCCAGCAGCCATCTGCGCGGGGCATCCTACGAGCAGTACTTC.

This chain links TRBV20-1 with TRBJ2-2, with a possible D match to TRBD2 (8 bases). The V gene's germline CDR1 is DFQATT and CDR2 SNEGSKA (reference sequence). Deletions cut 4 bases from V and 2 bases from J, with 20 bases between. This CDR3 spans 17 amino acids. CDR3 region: CSAMKRGGTANTGELFF. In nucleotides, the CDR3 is TGCAGTGCTATGAAACGGGGGGGGACAGCCAACACCGGGGAGCTGTTTTTT.

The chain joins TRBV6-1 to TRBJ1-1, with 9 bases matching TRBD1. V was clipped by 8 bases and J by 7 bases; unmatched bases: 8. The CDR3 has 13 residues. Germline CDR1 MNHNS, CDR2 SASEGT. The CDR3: CASSAGQGGEAFF. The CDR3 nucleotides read TGTGCCAGCTCTGCGGGACAGGGAGGTGAAGCTTTCTTT.

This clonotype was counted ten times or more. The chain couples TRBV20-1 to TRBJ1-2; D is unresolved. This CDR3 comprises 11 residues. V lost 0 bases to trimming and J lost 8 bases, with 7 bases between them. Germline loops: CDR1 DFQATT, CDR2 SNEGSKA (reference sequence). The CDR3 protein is CSARDVRGYTF. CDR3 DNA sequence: TGCAGTGCTAGAGATGTCAGGGGCTACACCTTC.

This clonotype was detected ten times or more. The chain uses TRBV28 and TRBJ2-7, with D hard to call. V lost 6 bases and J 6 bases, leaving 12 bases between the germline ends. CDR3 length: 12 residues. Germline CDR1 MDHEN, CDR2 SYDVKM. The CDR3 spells CASRLSGAEQYF. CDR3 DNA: TGTGCCAGCAGGCTCTCAGGAGCCGAGCAGTACTTC.

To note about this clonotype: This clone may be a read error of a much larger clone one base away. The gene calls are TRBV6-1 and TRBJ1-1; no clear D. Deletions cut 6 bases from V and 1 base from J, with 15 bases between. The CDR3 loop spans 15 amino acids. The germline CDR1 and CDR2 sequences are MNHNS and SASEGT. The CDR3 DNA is TGTGCCAGCAGACCTTGGGAAAGTCAGAACACTGAAGCTTTCTTT. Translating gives CASRPWESQNTEAFF.

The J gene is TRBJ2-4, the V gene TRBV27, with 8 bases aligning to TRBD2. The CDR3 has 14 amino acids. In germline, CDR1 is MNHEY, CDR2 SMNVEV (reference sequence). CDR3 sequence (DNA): TGTGCGAAGAGGCGGGAGGAGGCCAAAAACATTCAGTACTTC. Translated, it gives CAKRREEAKNIQYF.

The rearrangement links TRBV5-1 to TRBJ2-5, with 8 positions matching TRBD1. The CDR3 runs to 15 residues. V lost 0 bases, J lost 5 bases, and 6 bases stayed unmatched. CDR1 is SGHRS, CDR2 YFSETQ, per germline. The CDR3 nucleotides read TGCGCCAGCAGCTTGGCGGGACAGGAATGGGAGACCCAGTACTTC. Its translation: CASSLAGQEWETQYF.

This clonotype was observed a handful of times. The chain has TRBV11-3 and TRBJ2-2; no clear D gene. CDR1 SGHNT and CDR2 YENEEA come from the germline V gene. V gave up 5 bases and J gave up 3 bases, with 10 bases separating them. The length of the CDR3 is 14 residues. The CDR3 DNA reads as TGTGCCAGCAGCCTCGACATATACACCGGGGAGCTGTTTTTT. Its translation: CASSLDIYTGELFF. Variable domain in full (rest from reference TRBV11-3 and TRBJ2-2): EAGVVQSPRYKIIEKKQPVAFWCNPISGHNTLYWYLQNLGQGPELLIRYENEEAVDDSQLPKDRFSAERLKGVDSTLKIQPAELGDSAVYLCASSLDIYTGELFFGEGSRLTVL.

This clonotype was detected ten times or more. CDR3 DNA: TGTGCCAGCGGTATACTAGCTACCCCAACGTCCCAGTACTTC. Translating it yields CASGILATPTSQYF. The chain combines TRBV6-5 with TRBJ2-5, with D possibly TRBD2 on 6 matching bases. The V end lost 8 bases, the J end lost 9 bases, and 22 bases lay between the germline ends. The germline CDR1 and CDR2 sequences are MNHEY and SVGAGI. The CDR3 runs 14 residues.

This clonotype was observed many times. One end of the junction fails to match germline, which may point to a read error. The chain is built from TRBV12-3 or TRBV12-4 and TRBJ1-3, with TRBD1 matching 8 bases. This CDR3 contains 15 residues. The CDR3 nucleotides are TGTGCCAGCAGCTTAGCACAGGGGGCTGGAAACACCATATATTTT. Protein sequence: CASSLAQGAGNTIYF.